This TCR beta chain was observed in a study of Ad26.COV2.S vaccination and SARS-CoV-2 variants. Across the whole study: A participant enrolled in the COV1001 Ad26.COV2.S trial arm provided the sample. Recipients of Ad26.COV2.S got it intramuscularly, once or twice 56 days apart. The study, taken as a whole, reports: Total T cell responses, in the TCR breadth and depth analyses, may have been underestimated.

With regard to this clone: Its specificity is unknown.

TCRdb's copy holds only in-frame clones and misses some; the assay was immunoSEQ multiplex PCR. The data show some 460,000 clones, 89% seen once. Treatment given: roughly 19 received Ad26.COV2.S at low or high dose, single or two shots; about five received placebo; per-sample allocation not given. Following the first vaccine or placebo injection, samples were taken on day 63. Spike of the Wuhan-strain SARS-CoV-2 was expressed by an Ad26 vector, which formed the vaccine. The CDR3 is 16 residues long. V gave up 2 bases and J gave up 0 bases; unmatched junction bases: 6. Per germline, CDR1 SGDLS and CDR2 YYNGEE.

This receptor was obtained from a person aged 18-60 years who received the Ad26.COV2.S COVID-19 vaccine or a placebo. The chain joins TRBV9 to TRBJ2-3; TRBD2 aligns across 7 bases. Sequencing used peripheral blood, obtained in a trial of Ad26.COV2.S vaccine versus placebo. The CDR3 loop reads CASSVWEGPSTDTQYF. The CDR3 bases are TGTGCCAGCAGCGTCTGGGAGGGCCCTAGCACAGATACGCAGTATTTT.